Only a few counts were recorded for the clone carrying this T cell receptor (beta chain). Methods used by the authors: Nucleated cell number was recorded as an estimate derived from reference gene primer amplification. Clones were read by immunoSEQ multiplex PCR, and TCRdb kept only the in-frame ones, dropping some. The DNA gave D and trimming, while V, J and clone size come from that table. The table lists 250,000 to 300,000 clones, roughly 88% of them singletons. This CDR3 is 17 amino acids long. The germline V and J ends were trimmed by 6 bases and 2 bases, with 21 bases remaining between them. CDR1 is SGHRS and CDR2 is YFSETQ in the germline V gene. This record comes from a study of blood T cell repertoires in COVID-19. Across the whole study: PBMCs, B-cell-depleted T cells, or T cells provided the cDNA or gDNA that made up the material.

Seattle's cohort entered during active infection and was followed longitudinally. This TCR came from a woman between 70 and 85 years old with COVID-19, enrolled during active disease. The rearrangement joins TRBV5-1 to TRBJ2-1, with no clear D. The sequenced material came from peripheral blood. In DNA form, the CDR3 reads TGCGCCAGCACCCAAAACTCCCTAGATTCGCCCTACAATGAGCAGTTCTTC. This translates into CASTQNSLDSPYNEQFF.